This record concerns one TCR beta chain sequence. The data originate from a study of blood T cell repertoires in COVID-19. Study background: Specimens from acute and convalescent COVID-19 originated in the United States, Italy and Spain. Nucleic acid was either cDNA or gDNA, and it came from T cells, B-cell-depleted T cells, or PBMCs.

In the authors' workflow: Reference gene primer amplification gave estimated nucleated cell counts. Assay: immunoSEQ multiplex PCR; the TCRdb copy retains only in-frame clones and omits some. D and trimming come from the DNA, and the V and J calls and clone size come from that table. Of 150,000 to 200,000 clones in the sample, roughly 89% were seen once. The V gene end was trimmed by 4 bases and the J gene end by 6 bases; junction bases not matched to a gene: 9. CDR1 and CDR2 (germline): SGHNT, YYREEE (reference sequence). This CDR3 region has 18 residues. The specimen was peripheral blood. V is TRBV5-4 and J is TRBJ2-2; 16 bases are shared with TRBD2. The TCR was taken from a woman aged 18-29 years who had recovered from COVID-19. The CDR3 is CASSPGTSGGAGSGELFF. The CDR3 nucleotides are TGTGCCAGCAGCCCCGGGACTAGCGGGGGGGCCGGCTCCGGGGAGCTGTTTTTT.